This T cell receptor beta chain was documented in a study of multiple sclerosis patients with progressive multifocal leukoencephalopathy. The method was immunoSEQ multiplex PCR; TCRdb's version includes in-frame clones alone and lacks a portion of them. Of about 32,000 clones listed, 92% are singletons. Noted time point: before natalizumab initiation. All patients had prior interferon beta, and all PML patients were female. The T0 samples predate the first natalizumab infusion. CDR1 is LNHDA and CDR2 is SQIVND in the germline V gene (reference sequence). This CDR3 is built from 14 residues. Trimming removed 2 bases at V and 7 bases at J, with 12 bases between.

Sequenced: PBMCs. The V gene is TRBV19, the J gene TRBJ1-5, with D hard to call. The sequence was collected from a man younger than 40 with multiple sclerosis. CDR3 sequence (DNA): TGTGCCAGTAGTATAAGTAATTTCGCCCAGCCCCAGCATTTT. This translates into CASSISNFAQPQHF.